The following is a T cell receptor (beta chain) sequence with its context. In the study's own analysis: Amplified reference gene primers provided the basis for estimating nucleated cell counts. TCRdb keeps only in-frame clones here, not all; method: immunoSEQ multiplex PCR. V and J calls plus clone size are reproduced from that table; the DNA served to infer D and trimming. Among about 220,000 clones listed, roughly 84% were seen once. CDR1 and CDR2 (germline): SGHAT, FQNNGV. The CDR3 runs to 16 residues. Trimming removed 4 bases from V and 2 bases from J; junction bases left unmatched: 6. These data are taken from a study of blood T cell repertoires in COVID-19. The wider study: Collection of acute and convalescent COVID-19 samples took place in the United States, Italy and Spain.

The chain recombines TRBV11-2 with TRBJ2-3; 10 nucleotides agree with TRBD2. The clonotype comes from a middle-aged man who had recovered from COVID-19. Sequencing was carried out using peripheral blood. The CDR3 DNA reads TGTGCCAGCAGCTCTCTAGCGGGGGTCTTCACAGATACGCAGTATTTT. Protein product: CASSSLAGVFTDTQYF.